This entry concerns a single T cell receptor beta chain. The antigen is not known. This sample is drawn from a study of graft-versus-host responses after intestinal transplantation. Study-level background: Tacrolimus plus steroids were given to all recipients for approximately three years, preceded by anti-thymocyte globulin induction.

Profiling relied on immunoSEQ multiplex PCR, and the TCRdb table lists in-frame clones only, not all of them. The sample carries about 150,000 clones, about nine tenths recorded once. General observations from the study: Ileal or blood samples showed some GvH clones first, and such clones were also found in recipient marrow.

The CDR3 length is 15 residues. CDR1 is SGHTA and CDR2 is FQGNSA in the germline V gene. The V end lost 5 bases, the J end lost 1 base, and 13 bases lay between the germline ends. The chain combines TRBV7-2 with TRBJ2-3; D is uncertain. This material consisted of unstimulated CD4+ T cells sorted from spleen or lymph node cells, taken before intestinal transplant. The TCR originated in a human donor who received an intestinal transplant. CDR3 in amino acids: CASSRSVLGTDTQYF. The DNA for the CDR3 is TGTGCCAGCAGCCGGAGCGTCCTGGGCACAGATACGCAGTATTTT.